Given below is one T cell receptor beta chain in context. The antigen remains unidentified. This sample was taken from a study of somatic mutations in cytotoxic T cells in rheumatoid arthritis. Study in general: Certain V beta antibody-stained T-cell populations, V beta1+ cells sequenced for TCRB among them, were flow-sorted to nearly 100% purity.

Broader study findings: There was no significant difference in CD8+ T-cell clonality between rheumatoid arthritis patients and age-matched healthy controls.

By positive magnetic bead selection, CD4+ and CD8+ cells were isolated, and their purity was checked by flow cytometry. Measured with immunoSEQ multiplex PCR; TCRdb has only the in-frame clones, and not every one. Of 19,000 or so clones in the sample, roughly nine tenths were seen once. V lost 9 bases and J lost 1, with 6 bases in between. The CDR3 is 11 residues long. The V gene's germline CDR1 is MNHNS and CDR2 SASEGT. This clonotype was obtained from a man aged 35 to 55 in good health. The source material was CD8+ T cells sorted from blood. The genes are TRBV6-1 and TRBJ1-1, with unresolved D. The CDR3 loop is CASPSNTEAFF. CDR3 sequence (DNA): TGTGCCAGTCCTTCGAACACTGAAGCTTTCTTT.